This note documents a single TCR beta chain sequence. The data belong to a study of blood T cell repertoires in COVID-19. V was clipped by 5 bases and J by 8 bases, with 24 bases between them. The CDR3 covers 16 residues. Germline loops: CDR1 MNHEY, CDR2 SMNVEV (reference sequence). TCRdb keeps only in-frame clones here, not all; method: immunoSEQ multiplex PCR. The data show about 250,000 clones, with 88% seen just once and roughly 6.3% held by the top ten. The chain joins TRBV27 to TRBJ1-2; possibly TRBD1 for D (5 bases). Sequencing input: peripheral blood. The receptor's source is a woman younger than 45 with COVID-19, enrolled during active disease. Here the CDR3 reads CASSLQARAGAGGYTF. The DNA of the CDR3 is TGTGCCAGCAGTCTACAGGCAAGAGCCGGAGCGGGGGGCTACACCTTC.